This T cell receptor (beta chain) was sequenced in a study of Ad26.COV2.S vaccination and SARS-CoV-2 variants. The study, taken as a whole, reports: Relative to placebo recipients, vaccine recipients exhibited elevated spike-specific TCR breadth.

CDR3 length: 16 amino acids. V shed 4 bases and J 3 bases; nucleotides not matched to a gene: 6. CDR1 is SGHDT, CDR2 YYEEEE, per germline. Only a few counts were recorded for this clone. Its antigen remains unidentified. Repertoires were generated with immunoSEQ multiplex PCR, while TCRdb's copy carries only in-frame clones and drops some. The sample includes 350,000 to 450,000 clones, approximately 92% of them seen just once. Documented treatment: around 19 received Ad26.COV2.S at low or high dose, single or two shots; 5 received placebo; per-sample allocation not given. Material that was analyzed had been drawn on day 63 after the first vaccine or placebo injection.

The receptor was derived from a person between 18 and 65 years old who received the Ad26.COV2.S COVID-19 vaccine or a placebo. The chain couples TRBV5-6 to TRBJ2-1; 11 positions agree with TRBD2. The source material was peripheral blood, sampled in a trial of Ad26.COV2.S vaccine versus placebo. CDR3 region: CASSPRLAGIYNEQFF. DNA of the CDR3: TGTGCCAGCAGCCCCAGACTAGCGGGGATCTACAATGAGCAGTTCTTC.